Listed below are T cell receptor beta chains from one sample, sequenced in a study of T-cell memory formation after mild COVID-19. Each CDR3 protein is one row after TCRdb ran MiXCR on the 5' RACE reads. The sample shows about 470,000 distinct CDR3 sequences, roughly 20% of them seen only once. Material: PBMCs or a T cell subset sorted from them (not recorded which). The receptors derive from an adult woman who had mild COVID-19 (a few samples of this study predate the infection). Cell type and time point are not known. Both conserved end residues are part of each CDR3. The D gene is left open where the match is weak. Where a row states a size, it is once, few, many or the class of an expanded clone; other rows omit it.

length,size,D,V,J,CDR3,DNA
14,NA,NA,TRBV12-3/TRBV12-4,TRBJ2-3,CASSLQFSTDTQYF,TGTGCCAGCAGTTTGCAGTTTAGCACAGATACGCAGTATTTT
12,NA,NA,TRBV7-9,TRBJ1-1,CASSFGFREAFF,TGTGCCAGCAGCTTCGGATTCAGGGAAGCTTTCTTT
15,NA,NA,TRBV6-2/TRBV6-3,TRBJ1-6,CASRPSGQTNSPLHF,TGTGCCAGCCGTCCCTCCGGACAGACGAATTCACCCCTCCACTTT
15,few,TRBD2,TRBV7-3,TRBJ2-2,CASSQTSGGAGELFF,TGTGCCAGCAGCCAGACTAGCGGAGGGGCCGGGGAGCTGTTTTTT
17,few,TRBD2,TRBV5-1,TRBJ2-3,CASSTGLAGASTDTQYF,TGCGCCAGCAGCACTGGACTAGCGGGGGCTAGCACAGATACGCAGTATTTT
16,NA,NA,TRBV3-1,TRBJ1-3,CASSLRPGSSGNTIYF,TGTGCCAGCAGCTTGCGACCAGGGAGCTCTGGAAACACCATATATTTT
12,few,NA,TRBV2,TRBJ2-7,CASSEVRVVQYF,TGTGCCAGCAGTGAAGTCCGGGTAGTGCAGTACTTC
14,NA,NA,TRBV3-1,TRBJ1-5,CASSQAGINQPQHF,TGTGCCAGCAGCCAAGCTGGGATCAATCAGCCCCAGCATTTT
15,NA,NA,TRBV12-3/TRBV12-4,TRBJ1-2,CASSLGGLFNYGYTF,TGTGCCAGCAGTTTAGGAGGGTTATTTAACTATGGCTACACCTTC
15,NA,NA,TRBV7-9,TRBJ2-1,CASSLSVRPHNEQFF,TGTGCCAGCAGCTTATCGGTACGGCCGCACAATGAGCAGTTCTTC
15,many,TRBD1,TRBV25-1,TRBJ2-7,CASTAGTGESYEQYF,TGTGCCAGCACAGCCGGGACAGGGGAGTCCTACGAGCAGTACTTC
16,NA,NA,TRBV7-9,TRBJ2-3,CASSLDSQLSTDTQYF,TGTGCCAGCAGCTTGGACTCCCAACTAAGCACAGATACGCAGTATTTT
16,few,NA,TRBV5-1,TRBJ2-5,CATPRRQVPNQETQYF,TGCGCCACCCCCCGGCGTCAGGTTCCGAATCAAGAGACCCAGTACTTC
17,NA,TRBD1,TRBV24-1,TRBJ1-5,CATSDPGTGEGNQPQHF,TGTGCCACCAGTGATCCTGGAACAGGGGAGGGCAATCAGCCCCAGCATTTT
15,NA,TRBD2,TRBV6-5,TRBJ2-7,CASSWGLAGGYEQYF,TGTGCCAGCAGTTGGGGACTAGCGGGGGGCTACGAGCAGTACTTC
14,NA,TRBD1,TRBV12-3/TRBV12-4,TRBJ2-7,CASSLQGAVYEQYF,TGTGCCAGCAGTTTACAGGGGGCCGTCTACGAGCAGTACTTC
12,NA,NA,TRBV11-2,TRBJ2-7,CASSLDQWEQYF,TGTGCCAGCAGCTTAGATCAATGGGAGCAGTACTTC
14,few,TRBD1,TRBV7-6,TRBJ1-6,CASSLSGGSSPLHF,TGTGCCAGCAGCTTATCAGGGGGCTCTTCACCCCTCCACTTT
16,few,TRBD1,TRBV14,TRBJ1-3,CASGNRGRLSGNTIYF,TGTGCCAGCGGTAACAGGGGGCGGCTTTCTGGAAACACCATATATTTT
15,NA,NA,TRBV3-1,TRBJ2-2,CASSQGLGSGGELFF,TGTGCCAGCAGCCAAGGGCTGGGAAGTGGCGGGGAGCTGTTTTTT
17,NA,TRBD2,TRBV6-6,TRBJ2-1,CASSYRATSGGNNEQFF,TGTGCCAGCAGTTATCGGGCGACTAGCGGGGGGAACAATGAGCAGTTCTTC
20,NA,NA,TRBV6-1,TRBJ1-5,CASSESPRGTWHLGNQHQHF,TGTGCCAGCAGTGAAAGCCCTAGGGGGACATGGCATCTGGGGAATCAGCACCAGCATTTT
16,few,NA,TRBV7-6,TRBJ2-2,CASSFSGTRNTGELFF,TGTGCCAGCAGCTTTAGTGGGACAAGAAACACCGGGGAGCTGTTTTTT
15,NA,NA,TRBV9,TRBJ2-1,CASSGKQGNNNEQFF,TGTGCCAGCAGCGGAAAACAGGGCAATAACAATGAGCAGTTCTTC
17,few,NA,TRBV6-2/TRBV6-3,TRBJ1-5,CASSYSRARGHNQPQHF,TGTGCCAGCAGTTACTCGAGGGCGCGGGGGCACAATCAGCCCCAGCATTTT
13,NA,NA,TRBV6-6,TRBJ1-5,CASSSLSDQPQHF,TGTGCCAGCAGTTCACTCTCTGACCAGCCCCAGCATTTT
16,many,NA,TRBV5-1,TRBJ2-1,CASSLEQVSSYNEQFF,TGCGCCAGCAGCTTGGAGCAGGTTAGCTCCTACAATGAGCAGTTCTTC
13,NA,NA,TRBV27,TRBJ2-7,CASSYRAAHEQYF,TGTGCCAGCAGTTACAGGGCCGCCCACGAGCAGTACTTC